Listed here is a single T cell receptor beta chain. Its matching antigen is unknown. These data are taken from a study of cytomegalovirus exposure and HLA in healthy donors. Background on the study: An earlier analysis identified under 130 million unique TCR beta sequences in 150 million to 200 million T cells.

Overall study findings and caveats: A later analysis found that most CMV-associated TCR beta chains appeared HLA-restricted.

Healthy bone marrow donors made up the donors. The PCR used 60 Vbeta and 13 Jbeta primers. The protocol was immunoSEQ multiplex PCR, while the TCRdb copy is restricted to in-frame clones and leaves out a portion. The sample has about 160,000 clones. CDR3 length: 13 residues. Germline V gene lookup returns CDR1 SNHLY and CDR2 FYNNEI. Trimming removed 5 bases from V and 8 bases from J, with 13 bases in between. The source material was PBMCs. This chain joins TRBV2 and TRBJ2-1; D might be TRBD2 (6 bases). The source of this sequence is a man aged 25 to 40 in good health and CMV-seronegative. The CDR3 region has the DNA TGTGCCAGCAGTCTGACTAGTAGCCATGAGCAGTTCTTC. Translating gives CASSLTSSHEQFF.